This T cell receptor beta chain was found in a study of cytomegalovirus exposure and HLA in healthy donors (dated 2017 in TCRdb). Broadly, across the study: An earlier analysis of 587 of the donors reported 276 Gb of sequence data and around 120 million unique TCR beta sequences obtained from around 180 million T cells. Five DR-DQ haplotypes were handled as single units for association and clustering because linkage in the cohort was strong. In addition to the first cohort of approximately 650 subjects, a separate validation cohort of 100 to 150 different subjects was used. An early release that covered 640 HLA-typed donors contained about 300 gigabases of sequencing data and 65 million to 100 million unique TCR sequences. Typing coverage varied by locus: roughly 629-630 donors for A, B, C, DRB1 and DQB1; 522 for DQA1; 606 for DPA1; around 450 for DPB1. The later analysis used no new phenotypic data to find candidate immune exposures, relying instead on TCR beta sequences and their occurrence across donors. To decide whether each TCR beta V gene segment behaved as functional or pseudogenic, an earlier analysis of some 570 of the donors relied on high-throughput TCR beta sequencing. Among almost 400 genotyped donors of the cohort, an average of approximately 230,000 unique TCR beta nucleotide sequences were sequenced per donor, 15% to 20% of them non-productive. The study was designed to test whether signatures of past pathogen exposure could be identified by cataloging public T cell receptors. A later analysis re-analyzed previously published TCR beta repertoires from approximately 670 donors and added high-resolution HLA genotyping to study TCR occurrence patterns. The genetic ancestry cluster associated with self-reported Caucasian donors included around 76% of the approximately 400 genotyped donors. Every discovery cohort repertoire had been produced on one sequencing platform. Donor age, sex, ethnicity and CMV serostatus were compiled together with the repertoire data. The T cell repertoires of some 700 subjects were profiled by immunosequencing and related to cytomegalovirus serostatus. Both class I and class II loci were covered by HLA typing, at four-digit resolution. To predict cytomegalovirus infection status, the study combined high-throughput TCR immunosequencing, statistical association of individual TCRs with disease status, and machine learning. Genome-wide SNP genotypes for about 55% of the roughly 670 donors were used in a later genetic analysis, which treated that subset as a discovery cohort. Findings and caveats that apply to the study as a whole: Across donors, most TCR sequences were observed very rarely, whereas some public TCRs were present in many individuals. It was suggested by the authors that the approach could potentially be generalized to other disease states and immunological phenotypes. The classifier was reported to diagnose cytomegalovirus status with high specificity and sensitivity in both the original and validation cohorts. The study listed 150 to 200 TCR beta chains as associated with cytomegalovirus. In an earlier analysis of fewer than 750 of the donors, most TCR beta V segments were observed in productive rearrangements about 90% or about 30% of the time, broadly matching IMGT annotations. For the cohort, immune exposure information was limited to CMV serostatus. Compared with equally common non-associated chains, HLA-associated TCR beta chains in a later analysis were more clonally expanded and had lower generation probabilities. Only TCR beta chains were sequenced in this cohort, and the absence of alpha or paired-chain data limited detectable features. A further reported finding was that TCR beta sequences accurately predicted the HLA-A and HLA-B alleles for most subjects in the first cohort. A few of the identified cytomegalovirus-associated TCR beta chains were confirmed in vitro to be specific for cytomegalovirus antigens. A later genetic analysis reported fewer N-insertions in productive TCRs among donors in an Asian-associated ancestry cluster than the roughly 700-donor mean. According to a later analysis, parvovirus B19, influenza, CMV and Epstein-Barr virus appeared linked to several top co-occurrence clusters. Over 15 rarely observed V segments, including chromosome 9 orphons, were excluded from the earlier analysis of several hundred of the donors because counts were too low. Presence/absence analyses assumed roughly uniform sequencing depth across donors, an assumption that may not hold. Some IMGT-functional V segments, including TRBV6-2 and TRBV6-3, could not be told apart with the 87-base-pair reads, so those segments were excluded. Most CMV-associated TCR beta chains appeared to be HLA-restricted in a later analysis, and the HLA associations seemed to be driven largely by CMV exposure. A later analysis found that TCR association rates varied across HLA loci, with DRB1 alleles showing the most associated TCRs and HLA-C alleles the fewest. When HLA alleles, especially DR and DQ, strongly co-occurred, TCR associations were difficult to assign to individual alleles. V-gene and J-gene trimming of TCR beta chains was associated with a missense DCLRE1C variant in a later genetic analysis, and the association was replicated in an independent cohort. The sequencing pipeline was judged likely to have produced a cluster of highly shared sequence variants as a technical artifact. HLA typing was unavailable for some donors at each locus, so association tests used only the typed subset. At a false discovery rate of 0.05, a later analysis linked around 17,000 TCR beta sequences to specific HLA alleles. Linkage disequilibrium might explain the correlated functional status among segregating V segments, but an unknown experimental factor could not be excluded.

In total, just over 650 healthy bone marrow donors made up the cohort. Cohort members were all nominally healthy when sampled, although unrecorded immune exposures were likely present. The donor tested CMV seropositive and was one of the 289 seropositive cohort members. Each donor provided a peripheral blood sample, and peripheral blood mononuclear cells were used for TCR beta sequencing. The Qiagen DNeasy Blood Extraction Kit was used to extract genomic DNA from the blood cell samples. V is pared back by 8 bases and J by 6 bases, with 11 bases lying between the germline termini. CDR1 and CDR2 are read off the germline V gene as SQVTM and ANQGSEA. The CDR3 measures 10 amino acids from cysteine to phenylalanine. Solely the CDR3 DNA is kept, with 30 bases framed from the first base. The receptor library was made with the immunoSEQ multiplex PCR assay. The multiplex PCR relied on a mix of 60 forward primers for TCR Vbeta segments and 13 reverse primers for TCR Jbeta segments. A multiplex PCR assay on genomic DNA amplified the CDR3 region of rearranged TCR beta genes. Amplified TCR beta libraries were sequenced as 87-base-pair reads on the Illumina HiSeq System. Per the authors' processing: A later analysis counted some 80 million unique TCR beta chains across the 666 repertoires, and approximately 11 million of these chains were shared by at least two donors. A nearest-neighbor algorithm error-corrected the raw reads and collapsed the reads into unique sequences, merging closely related sequences to remove PCR and sequencing errors. To assign V, D and J gene segments, CDR3 sequences were aligned to IMGT reference sequences. For a sequence to be retained, at least a six-nucleotide match to both a V gene segment and a J gene segment was required. Rearrangements were classified as productive when the CDR3 lacked stop codons and remained in frame with V and J, and all other rearrangements were classified as non-productive. Following IMGT convention, CDR3 was defined as the stretch from the second conserved V-encoded cysteine up to the conserved J-encoded phenylalanine. Sequences without an unambiguous match to a single V gene segment were excluded from the earlier analysis of 500 to 700 of the donors. An earlier analysis of about 600 of the donors called V segments functional above 56.7% productive rearrangements and segregating when the between-donor standard deviation exceeded 5%. A statistical classification framework was built for diagnosing cytomegalovirus status from the catalog of TCR beta chain sequences. V and J gene assignment, in a later analysis, came from comparing TCR nucleotide sequences with IMGT/GENE-DB human TR gene sequences. The TCRdist pipeline was used in a later analysis to assign CDR3 sequences and most-parsimonious VDJ recombination scenarios. In a later analysis, every TCR beta chain was defined by the combination of its CDR3 amino acid sequence and its V-gene family, and reads without a unique V-gene family were dropped. A later analysis removed 592 highly shared, low-generation-probability nucleotide sequences to deal with suspected cross-contamination and a sequencing artifact. A later analysis calculated a clonal expansion index for each public chain from normalized within-repertoire ranks of inferred template counts. Generation probabilities in a later analysis came from a VDJ recombination model fitted to out-of-frame rearrangements, and those results were checked against IGoR. Hypergeometric tests were used in a later analysis to score TCR-TCR, TCR-HLA and TCR-CMV co-occurrence, with a repertoire-size bias correction applied to the TCR pairs. To estimate false discovery rates, a later analysis permuted the HLA or CMV assignments 20 times. In a later analysis, co-occurring TCRs were grouped using DBSCAN, with TCRdist sequence similarity added in when clustering inside HLA-allele-positive subsets. Co-occurrence clustering excluded repertoires with fewer than 30,000 or more than 120,000 public chains, plus five with anomalous nucleotide sharing. Imported from immuneACCESS, the table was reduced by TCRdb to in-frame sequences with V and J called. These copies leave out some clones; in studies compared against another copy, an unresolved V gene accounts for under half, and the cause of the remainder is not known. V and J calls and clone size follow that table, whereas D and trimming were derived from the DNA. The sample includes 64,000 or so clones, with around three quarters observed a single time. Roughly 9.7% of the sample is in the top ten clones.

Points on this clone: This receptor's antigen is unknown. No much larger clonotype is one base removed from it; base qualities were not supplied.

The chain is encoded by TRBV29-1 joined to TRBJ2-7; D gene: possibly TRBD2, on 6 matching bases. Sequencing input: PBMCs. This clonotype was obtained from a woman aged 45-65 years in good health and CMV-seropositive. Read as DNA, the sequence is TGCAGCTACCGGGGGTCCGAGCAGTACTTC. This codes for CSYRGSEQYF.